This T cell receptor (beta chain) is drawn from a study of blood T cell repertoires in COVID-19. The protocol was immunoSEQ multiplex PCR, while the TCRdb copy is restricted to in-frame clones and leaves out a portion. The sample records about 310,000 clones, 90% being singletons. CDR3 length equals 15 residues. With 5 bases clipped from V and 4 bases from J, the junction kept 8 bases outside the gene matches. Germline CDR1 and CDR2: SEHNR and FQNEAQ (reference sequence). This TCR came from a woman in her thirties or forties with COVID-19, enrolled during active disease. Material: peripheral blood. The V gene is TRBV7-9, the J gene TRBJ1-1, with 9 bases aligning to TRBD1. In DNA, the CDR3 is TGTGCCAGCAGCCCATCCGACAGGGGGGTCACTGAAGCTTTCTTT. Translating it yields CASSPSDRGVTEAFF.